The table lists the clone carrying this T cell receptor (beta chain) with a count of one. The sample originates from a study of blood T cell repertoires in COVID-19. Across the study: Acute-phase and convalescent COVID-19 samples originated in the United States, Italy and Spain. Nucleic acid was either cDNA or gDNA, and it came from T cells, B-cell-depleted T cells, or PBMCs.

The CDR3 length is 16 residues. CDR1 and CDR2 from the germline V gene are LNHDA and SQIVND (reference sequence). V lost 3 bases and J 5 bases, leaving 19 bases between the germline ends. Source study methods: Cell counts per sample came from amplifying reference gene primers. Produced via immunoSEQ multiplex PCR; TCRdb's table is partial and in-frame only. The V and J calls and clone size were taken over from that table, and D and trimming were inferred from the DNA. This table holds roughly 230,000 clones, about 83% found once. Sequencing was carried out using peripheral blood. The chain recombines TRBV19 with TRBJ1-1; no reliable D call. This clonotype was obtained from a middle-aged man with acute or convalescent COVID-19. For the CDR3, the DNA is TGTGCCAGTAGTATCGTAGGAAGGAACAGTTTAACTGAAGCTTTCTTT. It codes for CASSIVGRNSLTEAFF. The whole variable domain, remainder taken from reference TRBV19 and TRBJ1-1, is DGGITQSPKYLFRKEGQNVTLSCEQNLNHDAMYWYRQDPGQGLRLIYYSQIVNDFQKGDIAEGYSVSREKKESFPLTVTSAQKNPTAFYLCASSIVGRNSLTEAFFGQGTRLTVV.